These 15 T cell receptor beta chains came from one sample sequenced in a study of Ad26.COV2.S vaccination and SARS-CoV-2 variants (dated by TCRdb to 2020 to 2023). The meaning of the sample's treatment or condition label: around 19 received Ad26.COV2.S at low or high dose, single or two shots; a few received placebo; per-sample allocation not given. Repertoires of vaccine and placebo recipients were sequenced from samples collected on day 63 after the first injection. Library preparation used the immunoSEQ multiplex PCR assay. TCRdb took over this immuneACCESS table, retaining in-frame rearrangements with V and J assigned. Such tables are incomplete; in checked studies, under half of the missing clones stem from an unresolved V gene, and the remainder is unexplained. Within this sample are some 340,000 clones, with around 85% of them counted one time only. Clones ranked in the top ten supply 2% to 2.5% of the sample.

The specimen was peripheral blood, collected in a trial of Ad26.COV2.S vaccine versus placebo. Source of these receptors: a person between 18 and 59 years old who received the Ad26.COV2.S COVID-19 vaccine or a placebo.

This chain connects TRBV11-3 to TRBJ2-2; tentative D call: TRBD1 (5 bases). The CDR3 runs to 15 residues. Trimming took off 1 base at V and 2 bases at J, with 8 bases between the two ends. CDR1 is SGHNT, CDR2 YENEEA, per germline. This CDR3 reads CASSLAQGNTGELFF. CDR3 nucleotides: TGTGCCAGCAGCTTAGCTCAGGGAAACACCGGGGAGCTGTTTTTT.

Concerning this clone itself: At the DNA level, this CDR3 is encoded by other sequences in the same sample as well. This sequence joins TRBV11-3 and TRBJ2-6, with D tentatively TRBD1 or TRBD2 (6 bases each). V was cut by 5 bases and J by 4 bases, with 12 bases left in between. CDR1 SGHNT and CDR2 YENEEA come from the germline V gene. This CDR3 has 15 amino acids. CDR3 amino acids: CASSLGGSGANVLTF. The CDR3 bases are TGTGCCAGCAGCCTGGGGGGCTCCGGGGCCAACGTCCTGACTTTC.

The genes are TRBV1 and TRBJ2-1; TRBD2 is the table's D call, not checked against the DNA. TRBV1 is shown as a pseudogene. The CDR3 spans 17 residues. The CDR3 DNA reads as TGCACCAGCATACCAAGAAAGATAGCGGTGGTCCACAATGAGCAGTTCTTC. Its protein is CTSIPRKIAVVHNEQFF.

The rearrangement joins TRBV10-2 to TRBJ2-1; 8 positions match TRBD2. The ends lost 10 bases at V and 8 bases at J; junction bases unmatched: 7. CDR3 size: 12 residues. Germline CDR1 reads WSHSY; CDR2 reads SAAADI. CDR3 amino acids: CATGGGYYEQFF. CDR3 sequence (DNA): TGCGCCACGGGCGGGGGGTATTATGAGCAGTTCTTC.

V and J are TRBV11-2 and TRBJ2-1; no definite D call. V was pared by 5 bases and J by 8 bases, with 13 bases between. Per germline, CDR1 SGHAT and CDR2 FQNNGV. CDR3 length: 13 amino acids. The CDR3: CASSAYRAHEQFF. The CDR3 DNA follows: TGTGCCAGCAGCGCATACAGAGCTCATGAGCAGTTCTTC.

CDR3 sequence reads: CASSITSTQYF. DNA for the CDR3: TGTGCCAGTAGTATAACTTCTACGCAGTATTTT. This rearrangement joins TRBV19 to TRBJ2-3; no definite D call. The CDR3 runs to 11 residues. V lost 2 bases to trimming and J lost 8 bases, with 5 bases between them. Per germline, CDR1 LNHDA and CDR2 SQIVND (reference sequence).

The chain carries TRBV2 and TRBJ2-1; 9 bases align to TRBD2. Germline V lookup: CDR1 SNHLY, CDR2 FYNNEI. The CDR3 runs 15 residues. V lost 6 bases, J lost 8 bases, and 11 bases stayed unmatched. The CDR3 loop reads CASSALAGNFHEQFF. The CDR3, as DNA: TGTGCCAGCAGCGCTCTAGCGGGGAACTTTCATGAGCAGTTCTTC.

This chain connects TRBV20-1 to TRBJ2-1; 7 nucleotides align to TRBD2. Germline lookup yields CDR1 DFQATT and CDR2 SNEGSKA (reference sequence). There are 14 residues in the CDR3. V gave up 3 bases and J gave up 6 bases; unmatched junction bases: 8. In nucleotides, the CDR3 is TGCAGTGCTAGTCTACCGGGGGGTTTCAATGAGCAGTTCTTC. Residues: CSASLPGGFNEQFF.

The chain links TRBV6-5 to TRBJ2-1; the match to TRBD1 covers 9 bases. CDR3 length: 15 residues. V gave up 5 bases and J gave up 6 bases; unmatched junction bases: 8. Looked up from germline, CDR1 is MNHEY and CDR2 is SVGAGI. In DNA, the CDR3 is TGTGCCAGCAGTCCAACAGGGGGCGGCTCCAATGAGCAGTTCTTC. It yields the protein CASSPTGGGSNEQFF.

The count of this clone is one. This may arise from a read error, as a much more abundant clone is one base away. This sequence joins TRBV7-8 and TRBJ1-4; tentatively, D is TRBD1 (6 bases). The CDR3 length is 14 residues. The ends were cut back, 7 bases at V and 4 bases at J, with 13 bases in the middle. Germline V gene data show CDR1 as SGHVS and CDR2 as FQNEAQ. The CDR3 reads CASNHRDLNEKLFF. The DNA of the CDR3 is TGTGCCAGCAACCACAGGGATCTTAATGAAAAACTGTTTTTT. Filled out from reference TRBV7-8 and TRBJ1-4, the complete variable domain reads GAGVSQSPRYKVAKRGQDVALRCDPISGHVSLFWYQQALGQGPEFLTYFQNEAQLDKSGLPSDRFFAERPEGSVSTLKIQRTQQEDSAVYLCASNHRDLNEKLFFGSGTQLSVL.

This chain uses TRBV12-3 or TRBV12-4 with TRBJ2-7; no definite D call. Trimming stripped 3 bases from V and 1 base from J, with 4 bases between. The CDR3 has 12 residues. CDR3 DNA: TGTGCCAGCAGTTTGGTTTCCTACGAGCAGTACTTC. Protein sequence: CASSLVSYEQYF.

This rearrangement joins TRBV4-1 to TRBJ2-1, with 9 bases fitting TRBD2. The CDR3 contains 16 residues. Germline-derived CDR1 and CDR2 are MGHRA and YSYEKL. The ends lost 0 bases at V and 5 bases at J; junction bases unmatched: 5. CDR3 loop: CASSQEAGGRNNEQFF. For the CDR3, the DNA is TGCGCCAGCAGCCAAGAAGCGGGGGGTAGAAACAATGAGCAGTTCTTC.

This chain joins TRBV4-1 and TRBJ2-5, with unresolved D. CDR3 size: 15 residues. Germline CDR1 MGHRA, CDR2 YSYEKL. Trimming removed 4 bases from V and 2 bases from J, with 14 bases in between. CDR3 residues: CASSPNVVGQETQYF. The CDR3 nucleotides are TGCGCCAGCAGCCCCAACGTGGTGGGGCAAGAGACCCAGTACTTC.

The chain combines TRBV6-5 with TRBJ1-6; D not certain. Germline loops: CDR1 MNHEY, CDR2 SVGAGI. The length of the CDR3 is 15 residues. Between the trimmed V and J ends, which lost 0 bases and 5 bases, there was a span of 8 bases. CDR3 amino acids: CASSYSIAHNSPLHF. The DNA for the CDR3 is TGTGCCAGCAGTTACTCGATAGCTCATAATTCACCCCTCCACTTT.

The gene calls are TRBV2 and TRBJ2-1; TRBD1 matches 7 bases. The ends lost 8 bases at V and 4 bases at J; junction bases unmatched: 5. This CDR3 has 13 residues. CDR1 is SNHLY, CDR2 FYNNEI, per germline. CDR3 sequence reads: CASGQGVYNEQFF. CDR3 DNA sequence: TGTGCCAGCGGGCAGGGGGTTTACAATGAGCAGTTCTTC.